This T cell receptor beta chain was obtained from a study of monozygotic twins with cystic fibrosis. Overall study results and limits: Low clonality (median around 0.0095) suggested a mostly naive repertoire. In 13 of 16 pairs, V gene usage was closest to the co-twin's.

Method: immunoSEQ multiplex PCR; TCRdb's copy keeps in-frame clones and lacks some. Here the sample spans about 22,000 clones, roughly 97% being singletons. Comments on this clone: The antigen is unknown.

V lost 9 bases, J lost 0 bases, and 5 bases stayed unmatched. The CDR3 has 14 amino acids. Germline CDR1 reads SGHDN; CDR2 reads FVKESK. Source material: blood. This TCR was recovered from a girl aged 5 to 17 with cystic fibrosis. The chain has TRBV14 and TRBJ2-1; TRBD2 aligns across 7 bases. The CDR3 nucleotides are TGTGCCAGTTCAGCGGGACTCTCCTACAATGAGCAGTTCTTC. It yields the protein CASSAGLSYNEQFF. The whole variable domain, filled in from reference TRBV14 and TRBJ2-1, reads EAGVTQFPSHSVIEKGQTVTLRCDPISGHDNLYWYRRVMGKEIKFLLHFVKESKQDESGMPNNRFLAERTGGTYSTLKVQPAELEDSGVYFCASSAGLSYNEQFFGPGTRLTVL.